The present entry profiles one T cell receptor (beta chain) with its context. Antigen unknown. This sample was included in a study of vaccination effects on CD4 cells after COVID-19. General study findings and limits: There was marked clonal contraction among infection- and vaccine-induced clones late after vaccination.

The CDR3 runs to 16 residues. Subsequent to 10 days of culture, CD4+ T cells were isolated. Confirmation by PCR established that the person had SARS-CoV-2 infection between March and December 2020. Half the medium was swapped for IL-2 medium on days 3 and 7. Measured with immunoSEQ multiplex PCR; TCRdb has only the in-frame clones, and not every one. The table records about 64,000 clones, 70% to 85% of them present only once. This clonotype originated in a human donor who had a prior SARS-CoV-2 infection. The material was CD4+ T cells from PBMCs cultured without peptide, obtained before COVID-19 vaccination. The chain joins TRBV21-1 to TRBJ1-1; the tabulated D call, TRBD1, remains unverified against the DNA. TRBV21-1 is termed a pseudogene. CDR3 loop: CASSLPGQASLAEAFF. Written as DNA, the CDR3 is TGTGCCAGCAGCCTTCCCGGACAGGCATCGTTAGCTGAAGCTTTCTTT.